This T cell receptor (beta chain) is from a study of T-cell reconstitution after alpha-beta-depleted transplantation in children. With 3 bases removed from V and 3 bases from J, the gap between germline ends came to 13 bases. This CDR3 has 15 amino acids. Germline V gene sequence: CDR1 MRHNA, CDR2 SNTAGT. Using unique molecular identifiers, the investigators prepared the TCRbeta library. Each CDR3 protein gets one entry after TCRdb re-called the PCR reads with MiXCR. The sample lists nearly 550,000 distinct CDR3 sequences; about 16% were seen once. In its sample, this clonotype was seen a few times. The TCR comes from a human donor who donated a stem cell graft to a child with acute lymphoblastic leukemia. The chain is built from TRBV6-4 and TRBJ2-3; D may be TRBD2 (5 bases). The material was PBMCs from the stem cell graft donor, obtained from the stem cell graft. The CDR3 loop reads CASSELPAETDTQYF. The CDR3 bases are TGTGCCAGCAGTGAACTTCCAGCGGAGACAGATACGCAGTATTTT.